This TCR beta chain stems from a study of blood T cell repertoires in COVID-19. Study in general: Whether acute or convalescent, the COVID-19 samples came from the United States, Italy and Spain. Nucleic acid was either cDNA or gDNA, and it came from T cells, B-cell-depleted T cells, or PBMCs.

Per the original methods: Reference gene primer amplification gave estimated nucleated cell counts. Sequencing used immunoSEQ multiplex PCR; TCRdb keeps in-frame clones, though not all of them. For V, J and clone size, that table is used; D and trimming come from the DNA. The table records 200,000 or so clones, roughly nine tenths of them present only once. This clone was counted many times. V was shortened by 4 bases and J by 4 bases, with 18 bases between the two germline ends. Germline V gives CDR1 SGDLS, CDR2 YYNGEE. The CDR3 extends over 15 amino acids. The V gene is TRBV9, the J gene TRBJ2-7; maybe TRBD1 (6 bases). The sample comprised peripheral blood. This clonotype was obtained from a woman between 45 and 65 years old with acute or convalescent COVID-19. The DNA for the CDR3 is TGTGCCAGCAGCAATGGACAGACAGAGTGGTACGAGCAGTACTTC. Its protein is CASSNGQTEWYEQYF.